Presented here are 18 T cell receptor beta chains from one specimen sequenced in a study of cytomegalovirus exposure and HLA in healthy donors. The PCR made use of 60 Vbeta and 13 Jbeta primers. The assay was immunoSEQ multiplex PCR, and TCRdb's table has in-frame clones only and misses some. Of roughly 200,000 clones detected, roughly 79% appear once; the ten largest clones hold 1.9%. Sequencing used PBMCs. The receptors derive from a man aged 25 to 45 in good health and CMV-seronegative.

In its sample, this clone was seen a few times. The chain carries TRBV6-1 and TRBJ1-5, with D possibly TRBD1 on 5 matching bases. Germline values: CDR1 MNHNS, CDR2 SASEGT. V lost 2 bases and J 5 bases, leaving 13 bases between the germline ends. The CDR3 is 15 residues long. CDR3 region: CASSEFWGVDQPQHF. The DNA of the CDR3 is TGTGCCAGCAGTGAATTTTGGGGGGTGGATCAGCCCCAGCATTTT.

V usage is TRBV11-2 and J usage is TRBJ1-2; D possibly corresponds to TRBD1 (6 bases). Trimming took off 3 bases at V and 4 bases at J, with 9 bases between the two ends. The CDR3 contains 13 residues. Germline CDR1 and CDR2: SGHAT and FQNNGV. CDR3 nucleotides: TGTGCCAGCAGCTTCATGGACAGCTATGGCTACACCTTC. The encoded protein is CASSFMDSYGYTF.

This clone has only a few counts. The chain joins TRBV29-1 to TRBJ1-2; no definite D call. Trimming shortened V by 7 bases and J by 1 base, and 10 bases separated the two germline ends. This CDR3 spans 12 amino acids. CDR1 and CDR2 (germline): SQVTM, ANQGSEA. This CDR3 reads CSDVGGNYGYTF. For the CDR3, the DNA is TGCAGCGACGTGGGAGGTAACTATGGCTACACCTTC.

V gene TRBV28 combines with J gene TRBJ1-2, with D possibly TRBD1 on 5 matching bases. The germline V and J ends were trimmed by 1 base and 6 bases, with 12 bases remaining between them. The CDR3 is 14 residues long. CDR1 and CDR2 from the germline V gene are MDHEN and SYDVKM. DNA of the CDR3: TGTGCCAGCAGTTTATCCGGGGGGTTCGATGGCTACACCTTC. Protein sequence: CASSLSGGFDGYTF.

This rearrangement joins TRBV19 to TRBJ2-1; TRBD2 aligns across 7 bases. J was trimmed by 1 base and V by 9 bases; bases with no gene match: 9. The CDR3 is made up of 15 amino acids. Germline values: CDR1 LNHDA, CDR2 SQIVND (reference sequence). CDR3 bases: TGTGCCAGCTGGAGCGGGGTCGGGTCCTACAATGAGCAGTTCTTC. Amino acids: CASWSGVGSYNEQFF.

The J gene is TRBJ2-7, the V gene TRBV27; 9 bases agree with TRBD2. Germline CDR1 MNHEY, CDR2 SMNVEV (reference sequence). CDR3 length: 14 residues. The ends lost 3 bases at V and 2 bases at J; junction bases unmatched: 2. For the CDR3, the DNA is TGTGCCAGCAGTTTCTCTAGCGGGGCCTACGAGCAGTACTTC. Translated: CASSFSSGAYEQYF.

This clone was counted a single time. The J gene is TRBJ2-4, the V gene TRBV6-1; D is uncertain. The V end was cut by 6 bases, the J end by 2 bases, with 14 bases between. The CDR3 runs to 15 residues. CDR1 is MNHNS and CDR2 is SASEGT in the germline V gene. CDR3 DNA sequence: TGTGCCAGCAGAGATCCGTACGGGTCCAAAAACATTCAGTACTTC. It encodes CASRDPYGSKNIQYF.

The chain couples TRBV5-6 to TRBJ1-4; no clear D. Germline values: CDR1 SGHDT, CDR2 YYEEEE. The CDR3 contains 14 residues. Deletions cut 6 bases from V and 8 bases from J, with 17 bases between. The DNA of the CDR3 is TGTGCCAGCACCAGACGCGAAACGAGGGAAAAACTGTTTTTT. Protein: CASTRRETREKLFF.

The chain uses TRBV6-5 and TRBJ2-5; 8 bases map to TRBD2. This CDR3 region has 16 residues. CDR1 and CDR2 (germline): MNHEY, SVGAGI. V lost 2 bases to trimming and J lost 5 bases; unmatched junction nucleotides: 10. The CDR3 sequence: CASSYTGAGVGETQYF. The CDR3 bases are TGTGCCAGCAGTTACACTGGAGCGGGAGTAGGTGAGACCCAGTACTTC.

The V gene is TRBV6-4, the J gene TRBJ2-2; D perhaps matches TRBD1 (5 bases). The CDR3 totals 14 residues. V dropped 3 bases and J dropped 7 bases, with 12 bases sitting between them. Germline V lookup: CDR1 MRHNA, CDR2 SNTAGT. Written as DNA, the CDR3 is TGTGCCAGCAGTGAGGACCCAGGGCACGGGGAGCTGTTTTTT. Translated: CASSEDPGHGELFF.

This clone was observed a handful of times. This rearrangement joins TRBV7-2 to TRBJ2-7; tentatively, D is TRBD2 (6 bases). This CDR3 has 15 amino acids. The germline V and J ends were trimmed by 7 bases and 6 bases, with 22 bases remaining between them. Per germline, CDR1 SGHTA and CDR2 FQGNSA. The CDR3 DNA sequence: TGTGCCAGCACCGCCGGGGGAGCGGTGGGGGGCGAGCAGTACTTC. This translates into CASTAGGAVGGEQYF.

The CDR3: CASSENSPSGPQHF. Here the CDR3 DNA reads TGTGCCAGCAGTGAAAATTCTCCCTCAGGGCCCCAGCATTTT. This chain links TRBV6-1 with TRBJ1-5; D is ambiguous. The germline V and J ends were trimmed by 2 bases and 9 bases, with 14 bases remaining between them. CDR3 length: 14 residues. CDR1 MNHNS and CDR2 SASEGT come from the germline V gene.

This chain connects TRBV11-2 to TRBJ2-7, with 9 bases that match TRBD1. Per germline, CDR1 SGHAT and CDR2 FQNNGV. The CDR3 is made up of 14 amino acids. V dropped 5 bases and J dropped 9; count of bases not matched to a gene: 11. CDR3 DNA: TGTGCCAGCAGCCCCTGGGACAGGGTCCACGGGCAGTACTTC. As protein: CASSPWDRVHGQYF.

The CDR3 DNA reads TGTGCCAGCAGTGAAGGGCAGGGGGTGGCCTACGAGCAGTACTTC. Its protein product is CASSEGQGVAYEQYF. The chain is built from TRBV2 and TRBJ2-7; TRBD1 agrees at 7 bases. The V segment lost 1 base and the J segment 2 bases; nucleotides outside the gene matches: 5. The length of the CDR3 is 15 residues. Germline V CDR1 and CDR2: SNHLY, FYNNEI.

This chain joins TRBV11-2 and TRBJ2-1; 11 nucleotides align to TRBD1. This CDR3 is 17 amino acids long. Germline values: CDR1 SGHAT, CDR2 FQNNGV. V lost 5 bases, J lost 3 bases, and 9 bases stayed unmatched. This CDR3 reads CASSLPGQGAGYNEQFF. CDR3 nucleotides: TGTGCCAGCAGCCTACCCGGACAGGGGGCGGGCTACAATGAGCAGTTCTTC.

This chain uses TRBV6-1 with TRBJ2-7, with TRBD1 matching 9 bases. The CDR3 sequence is 15 residues long. The germline CDR1 and CDR2 sequences are MNHNS and SASEGT. Germline trimming cut 4 bases from V and 2 bases from J; bases unmatched to any gene: 6. DNA for the CDR3: TGTGCCAGCAGTGCTCTTGGGACAGGGACCTACGAGCAGTACTTC. Translating gives CASSALGTGTYEQYF.

This clone was seen only a few times. The rearrangement joins TRBV7-3 to TRBJ2-3; D may be TRBD1 (5 bases). From germline, CDR1 is SGHTA and CDR2 FQGTGA. The CDR3 loop spans 14 amino acids. The V end was cut by 3 bases, the J end by 5 bases, with 12 bases between. CDR3 residues: CASSLQGGVDTQYF. The CDR3 DNA reads as TGTGCCAGCAGCTTGCAGGGTGGGGTAGATACGCAGTATTTT.

The chain couples TRBV7-9 to TRBJ2-1, with a possible D match to TRBD2 (5 bases). From germline, CDR1 is SEHNR and CDR2 FQNEAQ (reference sequence). The CDR3 length is 14 residues. V was pared by 7 bases and J by 7 bases, with 17 bases between. The CDR3 nucleotides read TGTGCCAGCAAAGGTTGGAGGACGAATAATGAGCAGTTCTTC. Protein product: CASKGWRTNNEQFF.